This TCR delta chain derives from a study of gamma-delta chains in newborns, infants, children. TCRdb re-called clones from the reads using CATT. The data show under 13,000 delta-chain clones, with roughly 3.5% seen just once and about 9.1% held by the top ten. The table lists this clone with a few counts. The CDR3 has 17 amino acids. The V gene lost 4 bases and the J gene lost 2 bases, with 20 bases spanning the gap. Germline CDR1 is TSWWSYY and CDR2 is QGS. Sequencing was carried out using blood. The sequence derives from a child who was a newborn, infant or young child, either healthy, febrile or measles-vaccinated (not recorded which). This chain joins TRDV1 and TRDJ1; TRDD2 is a possible D gene (6 bases). The CDR3 here is CALGGAFPQSQTDKLIF. The CDR3 DNA reads TGTGCTCTTGGGGGCGCCTTCCCCCAGAGCCAGACCGATAAACTCATCTTT.